A selection of T cell receptor beta chains follows, all from one sample in a study of cytomegalovirus exposure and HLA in healthy donors. Produced via immunoSEQ multiplex PCR; TCRdb's table is partial and in-frame only. The repertoire holds about 160,000 clones, about 71% seen once, with around 2.8% in the top ten. Specimen: PBMCs. All receptors come from a young woman in good health and CMV-seronegative. Both conserved end residues are part of each CDR3. A D gene is named only where the DNA matches it firmly. Clone size is stated in some rows and not others, as once, few, many or a class when expanded.

v_call: TRBV5-6
clone_size: few
j_call: TRBJ2-7
d_call: TRBD2
cdr3_nt: TGTGCCAGCAGCTTGAGAAACAGCGGGAGGGTCGAGCAGTACTTC
cdr3_aa: CASSLRNSGRVEQYF

v_call: TRBV4-2
clone_size: NA
j_call: TRBJ1-2
d_call: NA
cdr3_nt: TGTGCCAGCAGCCAAGGGGGCTTGGGGAACTATGGCTACACCTTC
cdr3_aa: CASSQGGLGNYGYTF

v_call: TRBV6-1
clone_size: NA
j_call: TRBJ2-7
d_call: NA
cdr3_nt: TGTGCCAGCAGTGTATCCTCCCCAAGCGGCACCTACGAGCAGTACTTC
cdr3_aa: CASSVSSPSGTYEQYF

v_call: TRBV7-2
clone_size: NA
j_call: TRBJ1-1
d_call: NA
cdr3_nt: TGTGCCAGCCGATACCCCGGGGAACAACCGGTAACTTTCTTT
cdr3_aa: CASRYPGEQPVTFF

v_call: TRBV9
clone_size: NA
j_call: TRBJ2-7
d_call: TRBD1
cdr3_nt: TGTGCCAGCAGCAAAAGTCCGGGACAGGGCTACGAGCAGTACTTC
cdr3_aa: CASSKSPGQGYEQYF

v_call: TRBV28
clone_size: NA
j_call: TRBJ1-5
d_call: TRBD1
cdr3_nt: TGTGCCAGCAGTTTTCGGGACAGGGGAGATCAGCCCCAGCATTTT
cdr3_aa: CASSFRDRGDQPQHF

v_call: TRBV7-2
clone_size: NA
j_call: TRBJ2-1
d_call: NA
cdr3_nt: TGTGCCAGCAGCCGGGGACTCAAGGGGCAGTTCTTC
cdr3_aa: CASSRGLKGQFF

v_call: TRBV2
clone_size: few
j_call: TRBJ2-2
d_call: NA
cdr3_nt: TGTGCCAGCAGCTCCGGGGAGCTGTTTTTT
cdr3_aa: CASSSGELFF

v_call: TRBV6-5
clone_size: NA
j_call: TRBJ2-7
d_call: TRBD2
cdr3_nt: TGTGCCAGCAGCCCAGGGACTAGCCCCTACGAGCAGTACTTC
cdr3_aa: CASSPGTSPYEQYF

v_call: TRBV11-3
clone_size: once
j_call: TRBJ2-1
d_call: NA
cdr3_nt: TGTGCCAGCAGCTTTCCAGGATACAATGAGCAGTTCTTC
cdr3_aa: CASSFPGYNEQFF

v_call: TRBV27
clone_size: NA
j_call: TRBJ1-4
d_call: NA
cdr3_nt: TGTGCCAGCAGTTTACGAACACCTGACAGGAGAAATGAAAAACTGTTTTTT
cdr3_aa: CASSLRTPDRRNEKLFF

v_call: TRBV27
clone_size: NA
j_call: TRBJ1-5
d_call: NA
cdr3_nt: TGTGCCAGCAGTTTATCGTCGTCGGCAGGTGGCAATCAGCCCCAGCATTTT
cdr3_aa: CASSLSSSAGGNQPQHF

v_call: TRBV18
clone_size: few
j_call: TRBJ2-5
d_call: NA
cdr3_nt: TGTGCCAGCTCACCATTTCTTCAAGAGACCCAGTACTTC
cdr3_aa: CASSPFLQETQYF

v_call: TRBV7-2
clone_size: few
j_call: TRBJ2-7
d_call: TRBD1
cdr3_nt: TGTGCCAGCAGCTTAGTTTCTGGACAGGGTAGAAACGAGCAGTACTTC
cdr3_aa: CASSLVSGQGRNEQYF

v_call: TRBV19
clone_size: NA
j_call: TRBJ2-7
d_call: TRBD1
cdr3_nt: TGTGCCAGTCGACAGGGCGACTACGAGCAGTACTTC
cdr3_aa: CASRQGDYEQYF

v_call: TRBV27
clone_size: NA
j_call: TRBJ1-2
d_call: NA
cdr3_nt: TGTGCCAGCAGTCCACTCCCGGGCGGGGATGGCTACACCTTC
cdr3_aa: CASSPLPGGDGYTF

v_call: TRBV5-1
clone_size: few
j_call: TRBJ1-4
d_call: TRBD1
cdr3_nt: TGCGCCAGCAGCCAGACAGGGACCGCGTATGAAAAACTGTTTTTT
cdr3_aa: CASSQTGTAYEKLFF

v_call: TRBV18
clone_size: few
j_call: TRBJ2-3
d_call: TRBD2
cdr3_nt: TGTGCCAGCTCCCGCGGACTAGCGGACGTTTCAGATACGCAGTATTTT
cdr3_aa: CASSRGLADVSDTQYF

v_call: TRBV19
clone_size: few
j_call: TRBJ1-5
d_call: NA
cdr3_nt: TGTGCCAGTAGAGTTGACAAGAATCAGCCCCAGCATTTT
cdr3_aa: CASRVDKNQPQHF

v_call: TRBV30
clone_size: NA
j_call: TRBJ1-3
d_call: NA
cdr3_nt: TGTGCCTGGACAGGGAGGACTGGAAACACCATATATTTT
cdr3_aa: CAWTGRTGNTIYF

v_call: TRBV27
clone_size: NA
j_call: TRBJ1-2
d_call: TRBD1
cdr3_nt: TGTGCCAGCAGTCTACGGACAGGGGCGACCCACTATGGCTACACCTTC
cdr3_aa: CASSLRTGATHYGYTF

v_call: TRBV29-1
clone_size: few
j_call: TRBJ2-3
d_call: NA
cdr3_nt: TGCAGCGTTGACTTTGGCAGGGGCACAGATACGCAGTATTTT
cdr3_aa: CSVDFGRGTDTQYF

v_call: TRBV4-1
clone_size: NA
j_call: TRBJ2-7
d_call: NA
cdr3_nt: TGCGCCAGCAGCCAAACCGACAGTCGCGAGCAGTACTTC
cdr3_aa: CASSQTDSREQYF

v_call: TRBV2
clone_size: NA
j_call: TRBJ2-5
d_call: NA
cdr3_nt: TGTGCCAGCAGTGAAGCGCTTGCGGTTGGCCAAGAGACCCAGTACTTC
cdr3_aa: CASSEALAVGQETQYF

v_call: TRBV28
clone_size: few
j_call: TRBJ2-7
d_call: NA
cdr3_nt: TGTGCCAGCAGTACTTACTTGTGGACAGTATCCCACTCCTACGAGCAGTACTTC
cdr3_aa: CASSTYLWTVSHSYEQYF

v_call: TRBV7-9
clone_size: few
j_call: TRBJ1-1
d_call: NA
cdr3_nt: TGTGCCAGCAGCCTCCGGGATAGCAACACTGAAGCTTTCTTT
cdr3_aa: CASSLRDSNTEAFF

v_call: TRBV7-9
clone_size: NA
j_call: TRBJ1-1
d_call: NA
cdr3_nt: TGTGCCAGCAGCCCCGAGACATGGAACACTGAAGCTTTCTTT
cdr3_aa: CASSPETWNTEAFF

v_call: TRBV5-1
clone_size: NA
j_call: TRBJ2-3
d_call: TRBD2
cdr3_nt: TGCGCCAGCAGTACTAGCGGGGGGCCGGGAGATACGCAGTATTTT
cdr3_aa: CASSTSGGPGDTQYF

v_call: TRBV7-3
clone_size: NA
j_call: TRBJ2-1
d_call: TRBD2
cdr3_nt: TGTGCCAGCAGCTTCGGGTTCGCGGGGGGGCAGAACAATGAGCAGTTCTTC
cdr3_aa: CASSFGFAGGQNNEQFF

v_call: TRBV30
clone_size: NA
j_call: TRBJ1-6
d_call: NA
cdr3_nt: TGTGCCTGGAAAGGACTGCCGAGCTCCTATAATTCACCCCTCCACTTT
cdr3_aa: CAWKGLPSSYNSPLHF

v_call: TRBV7-9
clone_size: NA
j_call: TRBJ2-5
d_call: TRBD1
cdr3_nt: TGTGCCAGCAGCCCGAGGACAGGCCAAGAGACCCAGTACTTC
cdr3_aa: CASSPRTGQETQYF

v_call: TRBV15
clone_size: NA
j_call: TRBJ1-5
d_call: NA
cdr3_nt: TGTGCCACCAGCCCTGGACATGGGGGCCGCAATCAGCCCCAGCATTTT
cdr3_aa: CATSPGHGGRNQPQHF

v_call: TRBV2
clone_size: NA
j_call: TRBJ1-1
d_call: NA
cdr3_nt: TGTGCCAGCAGTGACCGAGGGGAAGCTTTCTTT
cdr3_aa: CASSDRGEAFF

v_call: TRBV7-3
clone_size: NA
j_call: TRBJ2-1
d_call: NA
cdr3_nt: TGTGCCAGCAGCAACCTGATGGGGGGTGAGCAGTTCTTC
cdr3_aa: CASSNLMGGEQFF

v_call: TRBV9
clone_size: NA
j_call: TRBJ1-1
d_call: NA
cdr3_nt: TGTGCCAGCAGCGTAGCCCGGAACACTGAAGCTTTCTTT
cdr3_aa: CASSVARNTEAFF

v_call: TRBV7-8
clone_size: NA
j_call: TRBJ1-4
d_call: NA
cdr3_nt: TGTGCCAGCAGCTTTTCTCGAGGCAGGGTAGATGAAAAACTGTTTTTT
cdr3_aa: CASSFSRGRVDEKLFF

v_call: TRBV7-9
clone_size: NA
j_call: TRBJ1-1
d_call: NA
cdr3_nt: TGTGCCAGCAGCTTAGCGCGTAGACGGGACACTGAAGCTTTCTTT
cdr3_aa: CASSLARRRDTEAFF

v_call: TRBV7-7
clone_size: few
j_call: TRBJ2-7
d_call: NA
cdr3_nt: TGTGCTAGCAGCTCAGGGGAGACCTACGAGCAGTACTTC
cdr3_aa: CASSSGETYEQYF

v_call: TRBV18
clone_size: few
j_call: TRBJ2-3
d_call: TRBD1
cdr3_nt: TGTGCCAGCTCCCAAAGGACAGGGTCTAGCACAGATACGCAGTATTTT
cdr3_aa: CASSQRTGSSTDTQYF

v_call: TRBV6-5
clone_size: few
j_call: TRBJ1-1
d_call: TRBD1
cdr3_nt: TGTGCCAGCAGTAACGCGGGACAGAAGCTGATGGTAGCTTTCTTT
cdr3_aa: CASSNAGQKLMVAFF

v_call: TRBV7-3
clone_size: NA
j_call: TRBJ2-7
d_call: TRBD1
cdr3_nt: TGTGCCAGCAGCCAAACAGGGGGATCCTACGAGCAGTACTTC
cdr3_aa: CASSQTGGSYEQYF

v_call: TRBV27
clone_size: NA
j_call: TRBJ1-2
d_call: TRBD1
cdr3_nt: TGTGCCAGCAGTCCGACAGGGGGCTTGGGCTATGGCTACACCTTC
cdr3_aa: CASSPTGGLGYGYTF

v_call: TRBV5-4
clone_size: NA
j_call: TRBJ2-3
d_call: TRBD2
cdr3_nt: TGTGCCAGCAGCCCGGGGGGGCCATCAGATACGCAGTATTTT
cdr3_aa: CASSPGGPSDTQYF

v_call: TRBV27
clone_size: NA
j_call: TRBJ1-2
d_call: TRBD1
cdr3_nt: TGTGCCAGCAGCCTCCGGACAGGGTTGAACTATGGCTACACCTTC
cdr3_aa: CASSLRTGLNYGYTF

v_call: TRBV4-1
clone_size: NA
j_call: TRBJ2-2
d_call: TRBD2
cdr3_nt: TGCGCCAGCAGCCAAGTTTCGAGCGGGGGGGCCGGCGGGGAGCTGTTTTTT
cdr3_aa: CASSQVSSGGAGGELFF

v_call: TRBV18
clone_size: once
j_call: TRBJ1-1
d_call: NA
cdr3_nt: TGTGCCAGCCATTCGAGGAACACTGAAGCTTTCTTT
cdr3_aa: CASHSRNTEAFF

v_call: TRBV28
clone_size: NA
j_call: TRBJ1-2
d_call: TRBD1
cdr3_nt: TGTGCCAGCAGTACCACAGGGGGCAGGGTGGATGGCTACACCTTC
cdr3_aa: CASSTTGGRVDGYTF

v_call: TRBV19
clone_size: few
j_call: TRBJ1-2
d_call: NA
cdr3_nt: TGTGCCAGTAGCCCATCTCGGGGAGTCAACTATGGCTACACCTTC
cdr3_aa: CASSPSRGVNYGYTF

v_call: TRBV28
clone_size: NA
j_call: TRBJ1-2
d_call: NA
cdr3_nt: TGTGCCAGCAGCCCCCCCCACATTTACTATGGCTACACCTTC
cdr3_aa: CASSPPHIYYGYTF

v_call: TRBV11-2
clone_size: NA
j_call: TRBJ2-7
d_call: TRBD1
cdr3_nt: TGTGCCAGCAGCGTGGGACAGGGGCCCTACGAGCAGTACTTC
cdr3_aa: CASSVGQGPYEQYF

v_call: TRBV4-3
clone_size: NA
j_call: TRBJ2-1
d_call: NA
cdr3_nt: TGCGCCAGCAGCCAAGATCGGCGGAACAATGAGCAGTTCTTC
cdr3_aa: CASSQDRRNNEQFF

v_call: TRBV20-1
clone_size: few
j_call: TRBJ2-1
d_call: NA
cdr3_nt: TGCAGTGCTACATCTTCCAGTGAGCAGTTCTTC
cdr3_aa: CSATSSSEQFF

v_call: TRBV7-9
clone_size: NA
j_call: TRBJ2-1
d_call: TRBD2
cdr3_nt: TGTTCCAGCAGCTCGGGACTAGCGGGAGTCTATGAGCAGTTCTTC
cdr3_aa: CSSSSGLAGVYEQFF